This T cell receptor beta chain derives from a study of blood T cell repertoires in COVID-19. Background on the study: Samples of COVID-19 (acute and convalescent) were obtained from the United States, Italy and Spain. The analysed material was cDNA or gDNA that came from T cells, B-cell-depleted T cells, or PBMCs.

This clone has just a few counts. CDR1 is ENHRY and CDR2 is SYGVKD in the germline V gene. V was cut by 1 base and J by 6 bases, with 7 bases left in between. The CDR3 has 12 residues. Original handling: How many nucleated cells were present was estimated from reference gene primer amplification. Sequenced by immunoSEQ multiplex PCR; TCRdb stores in-frame clones only, minus some. Clone size and V and J calls were adopted from that table, with D and trimming inferred from the DNA. The profile shows under 200,000 clones, around 85% of them singletons. The chain has TRBV10-3 and TRBJ2-7; TRBD1 is a possible D gene (5 bases). The source material was peripheral blood. This sequence was found in a man in his sixties with acute or convalescent COVID-19. The CDR3 nucleotides read TGTGCCATCAGTGAGTGGGGCGCCGAGCAGTACTTC. Translation: CAISEWGAEQYF.